These 13 T cell receptor beta chains were sequenced from one sample in a study of Tregs in tolerant kidney transplant recipients. Generated by immunoSEQ multiplex PCR, the TCRdb table keeps only in-frame clones and is missing some. The sample gives just under 65,000 clones, 95% to 98% of which show up once; around 0.34% is in the top ten. The sample was Tregs from blood, taken before the transplant. These receptors all come from a human donor who received a combined kidney and bone marrow transplant.

The rearrangement links TRBV20-1 to TRBJ1-2; 7 bases fit TRBD1. In germline, CDR1 is DFQATT, CDR2 SNEGSKA (reference sequence). With 8 bases clipped from V and 8 bases from J, the junction kept 8 bases outside the gene matches. The CDR3 consists of 11 residues. The DNA of the CDR3 is TGCAGTTTGACAGGGCTGAAAGGCTACACCTTC. This translates into CSLTGLKGYTF.

The V call is TRBV7-2, the J call TRBJ1-3; TRBD1 is a possible D gene (5 bases). Germline CDR1 SGHTA, CDR2 FQGNSA. Trimming took 3 bases from V and 6 from J, leaving 15 bases between them. The CDR3 runs 15 residues. The CDR3 loop reads CASSFGGFRKNTIYF. In nucleotides, the CDR3 is TGTGCCAGCAGCTTCGGGGGTTTCCGGAAAAACACCATATATTTT. Drawing the rest from reference TRBV7-2 and TRBJ1-3, the complete variable domain is GAGVSQSPSNKVTEKGKDVELRCDPISGHTALYWYRQSLGQGLEFLIYFQGNSAPDKSGLPSDRFSAERTGGSVSTLTIQRTQQEDSAVYLCASSFGGFRKNTIYFGEGSWLTVV.

V and J are TRBV2 and TRBJ2-5; 7 bases map to TRBD2. The CDR3 runs 12 residues. V trimming: 5 bases; J trimming: 6 bases; junction bases outside the gene matches: 3. Germline assignment: CDR1 SNHLY and CDR2 FYNNEI. CDR3 protein: CASSLAAQTQYF. CDR3 DNA sequence: TGTGCCAGCAGTCTAGCGGCCCAGACCCAGTACTTC.

The CDR3 DNA follows: TGTGCCAGCAGCGTAGACCTAGGGAGTGAAAAACTGTTTTTT. Its protein product is CASSVDLGSEKLFF. This chain joins TRBV9 and TRBJ1-4; D is unclear. Trimming pared 0 bases from V and 7 bases from J, leaving 10 bases between. The CDR3 totals 14 residues. Germline assignment: CDR1 SGDLS and CDR2 YYNGEE.

V usage is TRBV7-6 and J usage is TRBJ2-6; no clear D gene. Germline-derived CDR1 and CDR2 are SGHVS and FNYEAQ. CDR3 size: 16 residues. V was trimmed by 2 bases and J by 0 bases, leaving 8 bases between them. CDR3 DNA sequence: TGTGCCAGCAGCTTAATGTCGAGCTCTGGGGCCAACGTCCTGACTTTC. It is translated as CASSLMSSSGANVLTF.

This clone has a single count. This chain uses TRBV25-1 with TRBJ2-1, with 9 bases lining up with TRBD2. Germline trimming cut 2 bases from V and 12 bases from J; bases unmatched to any gene: 11. Germline lookup yields CDR1 MGHDK and CDR2 SYGVNS. The CDR3 has 15 residues. CDR3 sequence: CASSEPLAGASRQFF. Here the CDR3 DNA reads TGTGCCAGCAGTGAACCATTAGCGGGAGCTTCGAGGCAGTTCTTC.

The chain couples TRBV27 to TRBJ1-2, with a possible D match to TRBD1 (6 bases). The CDR3 covers 14 residues. The V end lost 4 bases, the J end lost 0 bases, and 9 bases lay between the germline ends. CDR1 MNHEY and CDR2 SMNVEV come from the germline V gene (reference sequence). In DNA form, the CDR3 reads TGTGCCAGCAGTTCATGGACAGCTAACTATGGCTACACCTTC. The encoded protein is CASSSWTANYGYTF.

The rearrangement links TRBV10-3 to TRBJ2-7; D may be TRBD1 (5 bases). The CDR3 loop spans 14 amino acids. Trimming removed 3 bases at V and 7 bases at J, with 16 bases between. The germline CDR1 and CDR2 sequences are ENHRY and SYGVKD. The CDR3 loop reads CAISESSGYREQYF. The DNA for the CDR3 is TGTGCCATCAGTGAATCTTCAGGGTATCGGGAGCAGTACTTC.

The chain carries TRBV23-1 and TRBJ2-1, with 14 bases matching TRBD2. TRBV23-1 is designated an ORF whose function remains uncertain. The CDR3 is made up of 17 amino acids. Trimming removed 0 bases from V and 4 bases from J; junction bases left unmatched: 2. Here the CDR3 DNA reads TGCGCCAGCAGTCAATCGCGACTAGCGGGGGGGTACAATGAGCAGTTCTTC. It encodes CASSQSRLAGGYNEQFF.

The chain employs TRBV10-3 and TRBJ2-7, with 7 bases identical to TRBD1. The CDR3 extends over 13 amino acids. Trimming at V came to 8 bases and at J to 3 bases, leaving 7 bases not matched to a gene. CDR1 ENHRY and CDR2 SYGVKD come from the germline V gene. The CDR3 protein is CAIARDSNYEQYF. The DNA for the CDR3 is TGTGCCATCGCCCGGGACAGTAACTACGAGCAGTACTTC.

The J gene is TRBJ2-1, the V gene TRBV7-8; 7 nucleotides match TRBD2. Germline V gene data show CDR1 as SGHVS and CDR2 as FQNEAQ. Trimming took 1 base from V and 8 from J; bases not matched to a gene: 8. The CDR3 sequence is 15 residues long. In DNA, the CDR3 is TGTGCCAGCAGCTTAGTGGCGGGAGCCCTGCATGAGCAGTTCTTC. As protein: CASSLVAGALHEQFF.

This chain uses TRBV7-3 with TRBJ2-6; D call uncertain. CDR1 and CDR2 (germline): SGHTA, FQGTGA. V was trimmed by 3 bases and J by 0 bases, leaving 6 bases between them. This CDR3 has 15 residues. The DNA of the CDR3 is TGTGCCAGCAGCTTTTCCGGCTCTGGGGCCAACGTCCTGACTTTC. Translating it yields CASSFSGSGANVLTF. Variable domain in full (rest from reference TRBV7-3 and TRBJ2-6): GAGVSQTPSNKVTEKGKYVELRCDPISGHTALYWYRQSLGQGPEFLIYFQGTGAADDSGLPNDRFFAVRPEGSVSTLKIQRTERGDSAVYLCASSFSGSGANVLTFGAGSRLTVL.

The genes are TRBV19 and TRBJ2-1, with 7 bases aligning to TRBD1. With 3 bases clipped from V and 4 bases from J, the junction kept 6 bases outside the gene matches. The CDR3 runs 15 residues. The germline gives CDR1 LNHDA, CDR2 SQIVND (reference sequence). For the CDR3, the DNA is TGTGCCAGTAGTATTTTTGGGACAGCTTACAATGAGCAGTTCTTC. Translation: CASSIFGTAYNEQFF.